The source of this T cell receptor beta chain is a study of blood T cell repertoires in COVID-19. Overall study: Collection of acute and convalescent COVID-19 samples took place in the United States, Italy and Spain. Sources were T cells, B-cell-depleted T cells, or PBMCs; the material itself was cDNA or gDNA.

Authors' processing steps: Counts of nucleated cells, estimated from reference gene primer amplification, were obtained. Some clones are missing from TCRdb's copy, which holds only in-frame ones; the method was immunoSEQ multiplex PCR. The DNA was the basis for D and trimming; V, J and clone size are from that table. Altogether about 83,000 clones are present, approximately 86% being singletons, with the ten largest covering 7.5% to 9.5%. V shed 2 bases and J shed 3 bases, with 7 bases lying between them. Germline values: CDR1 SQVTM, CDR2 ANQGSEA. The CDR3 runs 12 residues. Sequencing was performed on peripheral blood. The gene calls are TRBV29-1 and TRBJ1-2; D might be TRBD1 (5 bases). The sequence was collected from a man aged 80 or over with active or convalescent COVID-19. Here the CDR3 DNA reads TGCAGCGTTGAACAGGGTTACTATGGCTACACCTTC. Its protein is CSVEQGYYGYTF.